The entry that follows covers one TCR beta chain sequence. Per the germline V gene, CDR1 is MNHNS and CDR2 is SASEGT. V shed 2 bases and J shed 0 bases, with 13 bases lying between them. The CDR3 runs 16 residues. This sample is drawn from a study of graft-versus-host responses after intestinal transplantation. Study-level background: Recipients had multivisceral, liver-intestinal, or isolated intestinal transplants. Anti-thymocyte globulin induction preceded 2 to 4 years of tacrolimus and steroid maintenance in all recipients.

Libraries were prepared by immunoSEQ multiplex PCR; TCRdb keeps only in-frame clonotypes and omits some of them. This sample has approximately 58,000 clones, with roughly 89% found just once. The gene calls are TRBV6-1 and TRBJ1-1, with D possibly being TRBD1 (6 bases). The material sequenced was PBMCs, taken 26 days after transplant. This clonotype was sampled from a human patient who received an intestinal transplant, so some T cells may come from the graft donor. CDR3 sequence reads: CASSELGGLMNTEAFF. CDR3 nucleotides: TGTGCCAGCAGTGAATTGGGGGGGCTGATGAACACTGAAGCTTTCTTT.